These T cell receptor beta chains were read from a single sample in a study of T-cell reconstitution after alpha-beta-depleted transplantation in children. One entry per CDR3 protein results from TCRdb running MiXCR on the PCR reads. This sample yields about 200,000 distinct CDR3 sequences, of which approximately 8.4% are seen a single time; approximately 40% belongs to the top ten. The sample here was PBMCs, mostly from graft donor cells, taken 360 days after TCRalphabeta/CD19-depleted stem cell transplant. All receptors derive from a male patient aged 2 to 9 who had a stem cell transplant for acute myeloid leukemia, so the T cells may come from the graft donor. CDR3s include the opening cysteine and the closing phenylalanine or tryptophan. D genes are given only for firm matches. Size tells how often a clone was seen (once, few, many) or the class of an expanded clone, and some rows leave it out.

TRBJ2-7 | TRBV5-1 | TRBD1 | many | TGCGCCAGCAGCAGCTGGGGGGGACAGGGGAGAATGAACGAGCAGTACTTC | CASSSWGGQGRMNEQYF
TRBJ2-1 | TRBV7-3 | - | many | TGTGCCAGCAGCTTTACCCGACCAACCGGGACTCCCCATCACAATGAGCAGTTCTTC | CASSFTRPTGTPHHNEQFF
TRBJ2-2 | TRBV6-1 | TRBD2 | few | TGTGCCAGCAAAACGGCGGGACTAGCGGGGATCAGGGACACCGGGGAGCTGTTTTTT | CASKTAGLAGIRDTGELFF
TRBJ1-1 | TRBV18 | TRBD1 | many | TGTGCCAGCTCACCCGGGACAGTGAACACTGAAGCTTTCTTT | CASSPGTVNTEAFF
TRBJ2-3 | TRBV12-3/TRBV12-4 | - | - | TGTGCCAGCAGTTTATCCAGGGAGGCAGATACGCAGTATTTT | CASSLSREADTQYF
TRBJ2-5 | TRBV6-2/TRBV6-3 | TRBD2 | few | TGTGCCAGCAGCCGACAGGTAGCGGGACAAGAGACCCAGTACTTC | CASSRQVAGQETQYF
TRBJ1-5 | TRBV12-3/TRBV12-4 | - | many | TGTGCCAGCAGTTTTGTCCCAGGGAATCAGCCCCAGCATTTT | CASSFVPGNQPQHF
TRBJ1-2 | TRBV3-1 | - | - | TGTGCCAGCAGCGCGGAACTGGCCGGCTACACCTTC | CASSAELAGYTF
TRBJ1-1 | TRBV29-1 | - | - | TGCAGCGTTGAAAGCCCTACAGGGAACACTGAAGCTTTCTTT | CSVESPTGNTEAFF
TRBJ2-2 | TRBV20-1 | TRBD2 | - | TGCAGTGCTCAGACCGCGGGAGGGAACACCGGGGAGCTGTTTTTT | CSAQTAGGNTGELFF
TRBJ2-1 | TRBV15 | - | few | TGTGCCACCAGCAGAGAACCAGCGAGCAATGAGCAGTTCTTC | CATSREPASNEQFF
TRBJ2-1 | TRBV6-5 | - | - | TGTGCCAGCAGTTACAGTCCGGACGGGGGTTCGGAGCAGTTCTTC | CASSYSPDGGSEQFF
TRBJ2-1 | TRBV5-1 | - | - | TGCGCCAGCAGCGGTCACGTAGGGGGCTCCTACAATGAGCAGTTCTTC | CASSGHVGGSYNEQFF
TRBJ2-3 | TRBV3-1 | - | - | TGTGCCAGCAGCCAAGATTCGCCTAGCGTCAGCACAGATACGCAGTATTTT | CASSQDSPSVSTDTQYF
TRBJ2-3 | TRBV7-2 | TRBD2 | many | TGTGCCAGCAGCTTAGAGATGGGACTAGCGGATACGCAGTATTTT | CASSLEMGLADTQYF
TRBJ2-5 | TRBV6-1 | - | few | TGTGCCAGCAGGACCGGACACCCGGGACAAGAGACCCAGTACTTC | CASRTGHPGQETQYF
TRBJ2-1 | TRBV5-1 | - | many | TGCGCCAGCAGCTTGGGTGGCCATTACAATGAGCAGTTCTTC | CASSLGGHYNEQFF